This TCR beta chain was sequenced in a study of blood T cell repertoires in COVID-19. Study background: The analysed material was cDNA or gDNA that came from T cells, B-cell-depleted T cells, or PBMCs.

Assay used: immunoSEQ multiplex PCR; TCRdb lists only in-frame clones, some missing. The sample shows fewer than 250,000 clones, over 80% of them seen only once. The sequenced sample consisted of PBMCs or T cells enriched from blood (not recorded which). This sequence was found in a woman in her 40s who had recovered from COVID-19.

DNA of the CDR3: TGTGCCAGCTCATCCGGTCCGGGGGGACCCCTCCACTTT. As protein: CASSSGPGGPLHF. The V and J genes are TRBV18 and TRBJ1-6; weak D call: TRBD1 (5 bases). This CDR3 comprises 13 residues. The V gene's germline CDR1 is KGHSH and CDR2 LQKENI. V lost 5 bases and J lost 12, with 14 bases in between.